The present entry profiles one TCR beta chain with its context. What it binds is unknown. CDR3 length equals 14 residues. Germline-derived CDR1 and CDR2 are MDHEN and SYDVKM. The V gene lost 6 bases and the J gene lost 7 bases, with 19 bases spanning the gap. Method: immunoSEQ multiplex PCR; TCRdb's copy keeps in-frame clones and lacks some. The sample lists 65,000 to 90,000 clones, 78% seen once, with about 10% in the top ten. The entry originates in a study of vaccination effects on CD4 cells after COVID-19. Before sequencing, viral peptide pools were used by the ViraFEST assay to expand antigen-specific CD4+ T cells. Following 10 days of culture, CD4+ T cells were isolated. Vaccinated recipients, who were negative for nucleocapsid antibodies, had no history of SARS-CoV-2 infection. The authors replaced half the medium with IL-2 medium on days 3 and 7. The study, taken as a whole, reports: Infection- and vaccine-induced clones contracted markedly late after vaccination.

The sequencing here drew on CD4+ T cells from PBMCs cultured with SARS-CoV-2 spike peptides, taken before COVID-19 vaccination. The V and J genes are TRBV28 and TRBJ2-7; D possibly corresponds to TRBD2 (5 bases). This TCR derives from a human donor who received a COVID-19 vaccine. The CDR3 here is CASSPGRSWEEQYV. CDR3 DNA: TGTGCCAGCAGCCCCGGACGAAGTTGGGAGGAGCAGTACGTC.